This TCR beta chain came from a study of blood T cells in healthy people across ages. Study-level results: Estimates drawn from one million T cells were deemed to understate diversity.

A second PCR of 7 to 11 cycles used a sample-barcoded 5' primer and a J-beta primer mix. Every cDNA molecule carried a tag from a template-switch adaptor bearing 12 random nucleotides. From the 5' RACE reads, TCRdb called clonotypes with MiXCR, one entry per CDR3 protein. Of about 1,000,000 distinct CDR3 sequences listed, 40% to 55% are singletons. Germline values: CDR1 SGHAT, CDR2 FQDESV (reference sequence). V was pared by 4 bases and J by 2 bases, with 6 bases of the junction left unmatched. The CDR3 has 15 amino acids. Concerning this clonotype itself: Antigen: not known.

The sample taken for sequencing was blood. This sequence was found in a woman aged 60-75 years in good health. The chain uses TRBV11-1 and TRBJ2-7; 9 bases line up with TRBD1. DNA for the CDR3: TGTGCCAGCAGCTCGACCCGGGACAGGGCCTACGAGCAGTACTTC. Protein sequence: CASSSTRDRAYEQYF.